What follows are 22 T cell receptor beta chains derived from one specimen sequenced in a study of long-term antiretroviral therapy in people with HIV. It was version v3.0 of the immunoSEQ assay that was run at survey level. Sequenced by immunoSEQ multiplex PCR; TCRdb stores in-frame clones only, minus some. The sample has 20,000 or so clones, more than 65% seen once. Here the sequenced sample was unsorted PBMCs, taken 0.1 years before starting antiretroviral therapy. The receptor source for this set is a man aged 18-30 years with HIV.

V and J are TRBV6-1 and TRBJ1-1; tentatively, D is TRBD1 (5 bases). V dropped 6 bases and J dropped 1 base, with 9 bases sitting between them. The CDR3 loop spans 13 amino acids. In germline, CDR1 is MNHNS, CDR2 SASEGT. The DNA for the CDR3 is TGTGCCAGCAGGGGTACAGGGAACACTGAAGCTTTCTTT. Translated, it gives CASRGTGNTEAFF.

V usage is TRBV6-5 and J usage is TRBJ2-1; TRBD2 matches at 8 bases. Germline-derived CDR1 and CDR2 are MNHEY and SVGAGI. The CDR3 spans 12 residues. With V trimmed by 4 bases and J by 9 bases, 2 bases remained unmatched. In nucleotides, the CDR3 is TGTGCCAGCAGTTCTAGCGGGCGTGAGCAGTTCTTC. This sequence encodes CASSSSGREQFF.

The chain joins TRBV5-6 to TRBJ2-7; 11 bases match TRBD2. Germline loops: CDR1 SGHDT, CDR2 YYEEEE. The CDR3 sequence is 16 residues long. The trim removed 4 bases at V and 3 bases at J, leaving 9 bases unmatched. CDR3 nucleotide sequence: TGTGCCAGCAGCGGCGGACTAGCGGGTAACCGCTACGAGCAGTACTTC. Encoded protein: CASSGGLAGNRYEQYF.

This sequence joins TRBV6-5 and TRBJ1-1, with unresolved D. This CDR3 comprises 14 residues. The germline V and J ends were trimmed by 2 bases and 6 bases, with 13 bases remaining between them. Germline CDR1 and CDR2: MNHEY and SVGAGI. Here the CDR3 DNA reads TGTGCCAGCAGTTACGGGGTGGAAAGGGCTGAAGCTTTCTTT. It encodes CASSYGVERAEAFF.

This chain connects TRBV30 to TRBJ1-2; 9 positions match TRBD1. V lost 3 bases to trimming and J lost 7 bases; unmatched junction nucleotides: 6. This CDR3 has 13 amino acids. Looked up from germline, CDR1 is GTSNPN and CDR2 is SVGIG (reference sequence). CDR3 DNA sequence: TGTGCCTGGAGCGGGACAGGGAAGCGTGGCTACACCTTC. This translates into CAWSGTGKRGYTF.

This sequence joins TRBV2 and TRBJ1-2, with TRBD1 matching over 7 bases. The trim removed 9 bases at V and 7 bases at J, leaving 8 bases unmatched. Germline-derived CDR1 and CDR2 are SNHLY and FYNNEI. The CDR3 loop spans 12 amino acids. This CDR3 reads CASNDRASGYTF. Written as DNA, the CDR3 is TGTGCCAGTAACGACAGGGCCTCTGGCTACACCTTC.

V usage is TRBV5-1 and J usage is TRBJ2-7, with a tentative D call TRBD2 (6 bases). Germline V gene sequence: CDR1 SGHRS, CDR2 YFSETQ. The CDR3 covers 15 residues. V was pared by 0 bases and J by 1 base, with 11 bases between. Here the CDR3 reads CASSLGTSQSYEQYF. The DNA for the CDR3 is TGCGCCAGCAGCTTGGGCACTAGCCAGTCCTACGAGCAGTACTTC.

The chain carries TRBV18 and TRBJ2-7; TRBD1 matches 9 bases. The CDR3 spans 15 residues. V dropped 3 bases and J dropped 5; count of bases not matched to a gene: 8. The germline V gene has CDR1 KGHSH and CDR2 LQKENI. DNA for the CDR3: TGTGCCAGCTCACCTCCCGGGACAGGGTACAACGAGCAGTACTTC. This sequence encodes CASSPPGTGYNEQYF.

The genes are TRBV15 and TRBJ2-3; 9 nucleotides match TRBD2. CDR1 LNHNV and CDR2 YYDKDF come from the germline V gene (reference sequence). This CDR3 spans 16 amino acids. V gave up 9 bases and J gave up 1 base; unmatched junction bases: 11. CDR3 nucleotides: TGTGCCACAGGATATTTAGCGGGAGAGGGCACAGATACGCAGTATTTT. It specifies CATGYLAGEGTDTQYF.

This chain links TRBV2 with TRBJ1-6; D gene uncertain. The CDR3 is made up of 13 amino acids. Trimming cost V 6 bases and J 9 bases, with 12 bases left between them. In germline, CDR1 is SNHLY, CDR2 FYNNEI. Written as DNA, the CDR3 is TGTGCCAGCAGGACGGAGAGTGGTTCACCCCTCCACTTT. Translation: CASRTESGSPLHF.

A remark on this clone: The sample has other DNA sequences that encode this CDR3 too. This rearrangement joins TRBV5-1 to TRBJ2-5, with D perhaps matching TRBD2 (5 bases). CDR1 is SGHRS, CDR2 YFSETQ, per germline. The CDR3 loop spans 14 amino acids. Deletions cut 0 bases from V and 1 base from J, with 7 bases between. CDR3 in DNA: TGCGCCAGCAGCTTGGGGCGGGCCCAAGAGACCCAGTACTTC. This sequence encodes CASSLGRAQETQYF.

The chain carries TRBV5-1 and TRBJ1-4; 7 bases map to TRBD1. The trim removed 4 bases at V and 5 bases at J, leaving 8 bases unmatched. This CDR3 is built from 15 residues. CDR1 and CDR2 from the germline V gene are SGHRS and YFSETQ. CDR3 DNA sequence: TGCGCCAGCAGCAATCCGGGACAGAACAATGAAAAACTGTTTTTT. Its translation is CASSNPGQNNEKLFF. Complete variable domain (other parts from reference TRBV5-1 and TRBJ1-4): KAGVTQTPRYLIKTRGQQVTLSCSPISGHRSVSWYQQTPGQGLQFLFEYFSETQRNKGNFPGRFSGRQFSNSRSEMNVSTLELGDSALYLCASSNPGQNNEKLFFGSGTQLSVL.

CDR3 in DNA: TGTGCCAGCTCACCCATCGGACAGGGTGGAGAAAAACTGTTTTTT. Protein: CASSPIGQGGEKLFF. The rearrangement links TRBV18 to TRBJ1-4, with TRBD1 identical over 8 bases. The CDR3 is 15 amino acids. CDR1 is KGHSH, CDR2 LQKENI, per germline. The ends lost 3 bases at V and 8 bases at J; junction bases unmatched: 8.

This clone has only one observation. The chain joins TRBV30 to TRBJ2-7, with TRBD1 matching over 10 bases. J lost 3 bases, V lost 6 bases, and 5 bases had no gene match. The CDR3 sequence is 13 residues long. Germline CDR1 GTSNPN, CDR2 SVGIG (reference sequence). The CDR3 spells CACLTGGYYEQYF. Here the CDR3 DNA reads TGTGCCTGCTTGACAGGGGGCTACTACGAGCAGTACTTC.

The chain has TRBV21-1 and TRBJ1-2; the table assigns TRBD1, which was not confirmed against the DNA. TRBV21-1 is deemed a pseudogene. This CDR3 has 18 residues. The CDR3 sequence: CASSQAGTGAKSNYGYTF. The CDR3 nucleotides read TGTGCCAGCAGCCAGGCGGGGACAGGGGCTAAAAGTAACTATGGCTACACCTTC.

This rearrangement joins TRBV9 to TRBJ2-3, with D perhaps matching TRBD2 (5 bases). Deletions cut 0 bases from V and 7 bases from J, with 24 bases between. The germline V gene has CDR1 SGDLS and CDR2 YYNGEE. The CDR3 consists of 18 residues. CDR3 bases: TGTGCCAGCAGCGTAGATCGAAAGAGTAGTGGGAGTGCGAATACGCAGTATTTT. It codes for CASSVDRKSSGSANTQYF.

V is TRBV7-2 and J is TRBJ2-7; 9 bases are shared with TRBD1. Trimming took 5 bases from V and 3 from J; bases not matched to a gene: 8. The CDR3 consists of 15 residues. The germline CDR1 and CDR2 sequences are SGHTA and FQGNSA. The CDR3 protein is CASSARDREIYEQYF. The CDR3 DNA reads TGTGCCAGCAGCGCCCGGGACAGGGAGATCTACGAGCAGTACTTC.

The CDR3 bases are TGTGCCAGCAGTTCCAACATCGACAGGGTAAGGTACTTC. Translated, it gives CASSSNIDRVRYF. The chain carries TRBV6-5 and TRBJ2-7, with 7 bases aligning to TRBD1. The ends lost 4 bases at V and 12 bases at J; junction bases unmatched: 12. The CDR3 is 13 amino acids. CDR1 is MNHEY and CDR2 is SVGAGI in the germline V gene.

This chain links TRBV10-1 with TRBJ1-5; D is perhaps TRBD1 (5 bases). Germline V CDR1 and CDR2: WNHNN, SYGVQD (reference sequence). This CDR3 is built from 17 residues. V lost 3 bases, J lost 5 bases, and 20 bases lay in between. This CDR3 reads CASSEDPRRGEHQPQHF. The CDR3 region has the DNA TGCGCCAGCAGTGAAGACCCCAGACGGGGGGAACATCAGCCCCAGCATTTT.

V and J are TRBV19 and TRBJ2-3; TRBD1 is a possible D gene (5 bases). From germline, CDR1 is LNHDA and CDR2 SQIVND (reference sequence). The CDR3 length is 14 residues. Trimming left V 0 bases short and J 3 bases short, with 7 bases between. The CDR3: CASSIEQETDTQYF. Written as DNA, the CDR3 is TGTGCCAGTAGTATAGAACAGGAGACAGATACGCAGTATTTT. Filled out from reference TRBV19 and TRBJ2-3, the complete variable domain reads DGGITQSPKYLFRKEGQNVTLSCEQNLNHDAMYWYRQDPGQGLRLIYYSQIVNDFQKGDIAEGYSVSREKKESFPLTVTSAQKNPTAFYLCASSIEQETDTQYFGPGTRLTVL.

The genes are TRBV12-5 and TRBJ1-6; the D gene is possibly TRBD1 (5 bases). This CDR3 is 15 amino acids long. Deletions cut 0 bases from V and 7 bases from J, with 10 bases between. Germline CDR1 and CDR2: LGHNT and FRNRAP. Here the CDR3 reads CASGLVGGVNSPLHF. In nucleotides, the CDR3 is TGTGCTAGTGGTTTGGTAGGAGGGGTGAATTCACCCCTCCACTTT.

This chain joins TRBV5-6 and TRBJ1-2; TRBD1 matches 9 bases. Germline V CDR1 and CDR2: SGHDT, YYEEEE. Trimming removed 4 bases from V and 6 bases from J; junction bases left unmatched: 7. CDR3 size: 14 residues. CDR3 protein: CASSPYRDRDGYTF. As DNA, the CDR3 is TGTGCCAGCAGCCCCTACCGGGACAGGGATGGCTACACCTTC.